This T cell receptor beta chain comes out of a study of vaccination effects on CD4 cells after COVID-19. General study points: Researchers reported few convalescent patients and no early post-infection timepoints in the study. By a late point after vaccination, infection- and vaccine-induced clones had shrunk markedly through clonal contraction.

Here immunoSEQ multiplex PCR was the method, and the copy in TCRdb shows in-frame clones only, minus some. The table shows about 73,000 clones, with 78% occurring only once. Viral peptide pools were used in the ViraFEST assay to expand antigen-specific CD4+ T cells, and sequencing came afterward. Following culture for about 11 days, CD4+ T cells were isolated. The healthy vaccine recipients, who had no prior SARS-CoV-2 infection, showed negative nucleocapsid antibodies. Wells each received some 2.2 million PBMC, cultured with around 9.3 IU/ml IL-2 and roughly 9.3 ug/ml peptides. Cells had half their medium changed to IL-2 medium on days 3 and 7. The CDR3 contains 17 residues. Germline assignment: CDR1 SGHTA and CDR2 FQGNSA. V gave up 5 bases and J gave up 1 base; unmatched junction bases: 11. Notes on this clone: No antigen is known for it.

The origin of this receptor is a human donor who received a COVID-19 vaccine. Sequenced material: CD4+ T cells from PBMCs cultured with SARS-CoV-2 spike peptides, taken before COVID-19 vaccination. V gene TRBV7-2 combines with J gene TRBJ1-3; 7 positions agree with TRBD1. This CDR3 reads CASSLSDRALSGNTIYF. CDR3 sequence (DNA): TGTGCCAGCAGCCTATCAGACAGGGCCTTATCTGGAAACACCATATATTTT. Supplemented by reference TRBV7-2 and TRBJ1-3, the full variable domain reads GAGVSQSPSNKVTEKGKDVELRCDPISGHTALYWYRQSLGQGLEFLIYFQGNSAPDKSGLPSDRFSAERTGGSVSTLTIQRTQQEDSAVYLCASSLSDRALSGNTIYFGEGSWLTVV.